This T cell receptor (beta chain) derives from a study of CD8 T cells in Susac syndrome. RNA was extracted with the RNeasy kit, and a quantity of 0.5 to 1 ug was reverse transcribed using random hexamers. An immunoSEQ multiplex PCR amplified TCR beta CDR3 over 54 Vbeta and 13 Jbeta. MiXCR was run by TCRdb on the immunoSEQ multiplex PCR reads, yielding one entry per CDR3 protein. The sample has more than 100,000 distinct CDR3 sequences; 90% to 95% are singletons. Deletions cut 1 base from V and 3 bases from J, with 10 bases between. Per germline, CDR1 MDHEN and CDR2 SYDVKM. The CDR3 spans 14 residues. TEMRA cells were FACS-enriched, while CD8+ and CD4+ T cells were negatively isolated.

The specimen sequenced was CD4+ T cells from PBMCs. The V gene is TRBV28, the J gene TRBJ2-7; possible D gene TRBD1, 5 bases. The sequence was collected from a human donor in good health. This chain's CDR3 is CASSLLGLSYEQYF. The CDR3 DNA sequence: TGTGCCAGCAGTTTATTGGGGCTAAGCTACGAGCAGTACTTC.